Below, 12 T cell receptor beta chains from the same sample are listed, as sequenced in a study of control samples from healthy donors and cancer patients. Sequencing used immunoSEQ multiplex PCR; TCRdb keeps in-frame clones, though not all of them. The sample includes approximately 180,000 clones, 94% of them seen just once. Material: blood. The receptors come from a woman aged 18-29 years in good health.

The table lists this clone with a count of one. This sequence joins TRBV6-5 and TRBJ1-1; D unclear. Germline CDR1 is MNHEY and CDR2 is SVGAGI. CDR3 length: 13 residues. Trimming took 0 bases from V and 4 from J, leaving 6 bases between them. CDR3 bases: TGTGCCAGCAGTTACTCAGGGAGCACTGAAGCTTTCTTT. Protein sequence: CASSYSGSTEAFF.

The chain has TRBV6-2 or TRBV6-3 and TRBJ2-3, with TRBD2 matching 7 bases. CDR1 is MNHEY, CDR2 SVGEGT, per germline. This CDR3 contains 15 residues. V trimming: 0 bases; J trimming: 5 bases; junction bases outside the gene matches: 5. The CDR3 here is CASSYSAGVRDTQYF. Written as DNA, the CDR3 is TGTGCCAGCAGTTACTCGGCGGGAGTACGAGATACGCAGTATTTT.

The V call is TRBV6-6, the J call TRBJ1-5; D not resolved. With 2 bases removed from V and 3 bases from J, the gap between germline ends came to 5 bases. This CDR3 contains 13 residues. Germline lookup yields CDR1 MNHNY and CDR2 SVGAGI (reference sequence). This CDR3 reads CASSYLDNQPQHF. The CDR3 nucleotides are TGTGCCAGCAGTTACCTAGACAATCAGCCCCAGCATTTT.

This sequence joins TRBV6-5 and TRBJ2-3, with 10 bases lining up with TRBD1. CDR1 is MNHEY, CDR2 SVGAGI, per germline. The length of the CDR3 is 16 residues. J gave up 5 bases and V 4 bases, and 9 bases lay outside the gene matches. The CDR3 spells CASSFRQGARRDTQYF. CDR3 nucleotides: TGTGCCAGCAGTTTTAGACAGGGGGCAAGGAGAGATACGCAGTATTTT.

The chain has TRBV7-9 and TRBJ2-3; 9 nucleotides line up with TRBD2. Germline V gene sequence: CDR1 SEHNR, CDR2 FQNEAQ (reference sequence). The CDR3 has 17 amino acids. After removal of 5 bases from V and 8 bases from J, the junction contained 17 bases not matched to a gene. CDR3 protein: CASSPTLAGGPKGTQYF. Written as DNA, the CDR3 is TGTGCCAGCAGCCCAACTTTGGCGGGGGGGCCGAAGGGTACGCAGTATTTT.

The V call is TRBV7-9, the J call TRBJ2-1; 8 bases are a match to TRBD1. V lost 3 bases and J lost 4; bases outside the gene matches: 5. The CDR3 covers 15 residues. Looked up from germline, CDR1 is SEHNR and CDR2 is FQNEAQ (reference sequence). For the CDR3, the DNA is TGTGCCAGCAGCTTGGCAGGGGGCGCGTACAATGAGCAGTTCTTC. Protein sequence: CASSLAGGAYNEQFF.

The V and J genes are TRBV24-1 and TRBJ2-6, with a weak D call TRBD2 (5 bases). CDR1 is KGHDR, CDR2 SFDVKD, per germline. This CDR3 comprises 20 residues. Trimming stripped 6 bases from V and 0 bases from J, with 23 bases between. This CDR3 reads CATSTERGSADYSGANVLTF. CDR3 bases: TGTGCCACCAGTACTGAAAGAGGGTCAGCTGATTACTCTGGGGCCAACGTCCTGACTTTC.

The V gene is TRBV6-6, the J gene TRBJ2-7; D uncertain. CDR1 and CDR2 (germline): MNHNY, SVGAGI (reference sequence). The CDR3 length is 11 residues. V lost 5 bases and J lost 7, with 9 bases in between. CDR3 DNA: TGTGCCAGCAGTCCTGGATGGGAGCAGTACTTC. This sequence encodes CASSPGWEQYF.

The V gene is TRBV6-2 or TRBV6-3, the J gene TRBJ1-6; no reliable D call. Germline CDR1 is MNHEY and CDR2 is SVGEGT. This CDR3 region has 14 residues. Trimming took 3 bases from V and 6 from J, leaving 9 bases between them. The CDR3 spells CASSYGQFNSPLHF. The CDR3 coding sequence is TGTGCCAGCAGTTATGGGCAGTTTAATTCACCCCTCCACTTT.

The V and J genes are TRBV6-5 and TRBJ1-2; D might be TRBD1 (5 bases). The ends were cut back, 6 bases at V and 4 bases at J, with 18 bases in the middle. The CDR3 loop spans 15 amino acids. CDR1 is MNHEY, CDR2 SVGAGI, per germline. Here the CDR3 DNA reads TGTGCCAGCAGGAGCAGGGATGGTGACTTCTATGGCTACACCTTC. Residues: CASRSRDGDFYGYTF.

The V gene is TRBV6-5, the J gene TRBJ2-1; D is unclear. Germline CDR1 MNHEY, CDR2 SVGAGI. Trimming stripped 8 bases from V and 8 bases from J, with 13 bases between. The CDR3 totals 12 residues. The CDR3 sequence is CASRSLGHEQFF. In nucleotides, the CDR3 is TGTGCCAGCCGTTCTTTAGGGCATGAGCAGTTCTTC.

V gene TRBV9 combines with J gene TRBJ1-2; a possible D gene is TRBD1 (5 bases). The CDR3 is 14 residues long. Trimming took off 2 bases at V and 2 bases at J, with 10 bases between the two ends. CDR1 is SGDLS and CDR2 is YYNGEE in the germline V gene. The CDR3 loop is CASSVEGLNYGYTF. CDR3 sequence (DNA): TGTGCCAGCAGCGTTGAGGGACTGAACTATGGCTACACCTTC.